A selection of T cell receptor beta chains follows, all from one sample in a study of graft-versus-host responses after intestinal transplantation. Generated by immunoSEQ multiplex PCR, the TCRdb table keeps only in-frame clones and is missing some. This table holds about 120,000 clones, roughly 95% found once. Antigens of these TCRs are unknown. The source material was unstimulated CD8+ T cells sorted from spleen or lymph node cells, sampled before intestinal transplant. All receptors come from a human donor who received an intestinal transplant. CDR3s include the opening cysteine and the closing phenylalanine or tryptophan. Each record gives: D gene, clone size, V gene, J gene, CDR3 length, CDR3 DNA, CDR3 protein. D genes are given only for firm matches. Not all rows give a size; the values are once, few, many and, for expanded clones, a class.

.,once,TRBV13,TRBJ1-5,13,TGTGCCAGCAGCTTATATCTGAATCAGCCCCAGCATTTT,CASSLYLNQPQHF
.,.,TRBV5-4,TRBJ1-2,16,TGTGCCAGCAGCTTGGGGCCGGACGGTGCTAACTATGGCTACACCTTC,CASSLGPDGANYGYTF
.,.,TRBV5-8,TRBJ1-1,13,TGTGCCAGCAGCTTAGGTGGAGACACTGAAGCTTTCTTT,CASSLGGDTEAFF
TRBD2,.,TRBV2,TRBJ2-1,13,TGTGCCAGCGGGGGAGGGAGGTACAATGAGCAGTTCTTC,CASGGGRYNEQFF
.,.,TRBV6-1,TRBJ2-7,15,TGTGCCAGCAGTGCGGCGCCCCCGGGGTCCTACGAGCAGTACTTC,CASSAAPPGSYEQYF
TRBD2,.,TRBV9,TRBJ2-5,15,TGTGCCAGCAGCTCGGGACTAGCGGGAGTAGAGACCCAGTACTTC,CASSSGLAGVETQYF
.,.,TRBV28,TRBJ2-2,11,TGTGCCAGCCTTGGTGGCGGGGAGCTGTTTTTT,CASLGGGELFF
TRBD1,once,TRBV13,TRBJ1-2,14,TGTGCCAGCAGCCAAGCGACAGGGGGCCATGGCTACACCTTC,CASSQATGGHGYTF
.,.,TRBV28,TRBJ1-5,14,TGTGCCAGCAGTTCTAGACCGGGCGATCAGCCCCAGCATTTT,CASSSRPGDQPQHF
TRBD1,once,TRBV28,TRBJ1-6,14,TGTGCCAGCAGTTTTTGGGACAGGGTCTCACCCCTCCACTTT,CASSFWDRVSPLHF
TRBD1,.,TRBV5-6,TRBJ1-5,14,TGTGCCAGCAGCTTCGGGACAGGGGATCAGCCCCAGCATTTT,CASSFGTGDQPQHF
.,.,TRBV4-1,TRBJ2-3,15,TGCGCCAGCAGCCAGGAGACAGATAGCACAGATACGCAGTATTTT,CASSQETDSTDTQYF
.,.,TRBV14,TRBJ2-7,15,TGTGCCAGCAGCCAATCACAGGGACCTCCCTACGAGCAGTACTTC,CASSQSQGPPYEQYF
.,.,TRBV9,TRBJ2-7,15,TGTGCCAGCAGCGTAGATAACGGATTTTCCTACGAGCAGTACTTC,CASSVDNGFSYEQYF
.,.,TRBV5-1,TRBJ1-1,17,TGCGCCAGCAGCTTGAAGGGGAGGAGTATCCCCGGGACTGAAGCTTTCTTT,CASSLKGRSIPGTEAFF
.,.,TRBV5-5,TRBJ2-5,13,TGTGCCAGCAGCTTTGTATTCCAAGAGACCCAGTACTTC,CASSFVFQETQYF
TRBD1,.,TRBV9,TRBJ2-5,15,TGTGCCAGCAGCGTAGAACAGGGGCCTGGGTGGACCCAGTACTTC,CASSVEQGPGWTQYF
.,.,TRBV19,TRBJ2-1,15,TGTGCCAGTAGTATGGGAGTATGGTCGTACAATGAGCAGTTCTTC,CASSMGVWSYNEQFF
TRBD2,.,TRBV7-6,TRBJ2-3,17,TGTGCCAGCAGCTTAAGAAGCGGGAGGACTCGCACAGATACGCAGTATTTT,CASSLRSGRTRTDTQYF
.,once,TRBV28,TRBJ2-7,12,TGTGCCAGCAGTTCCACCGGGGTGGAGCAGTACTTC,CASSSTGVEQYF
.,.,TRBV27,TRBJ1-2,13,TGTGCCAGCAGTTTATACCAGAACTATGGCTACACCTTC,CASSLYQNYGYTF
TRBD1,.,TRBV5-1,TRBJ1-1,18,TGCGCCAGCAGCGGATCGGGACAGGGGACGAGAAAGGTCACTGAAGCTTTCTTT,CASSGSGQGTRKVTEAFF
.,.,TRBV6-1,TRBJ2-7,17,TGTGCCAGCAGTGGGGATATAGGGCTTGGGTTTAGGTACGAGCAGTACTTC,CASSGDIGLGFRYEQYF
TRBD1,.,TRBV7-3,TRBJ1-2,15,TGTGCCAGCAGCTTAAGGGCAGGGGGTAACTATGGCTACACCTTC,CASSLRAGGNYGYTF
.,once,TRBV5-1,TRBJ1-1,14,TGCGCCAGCAGCTTGGCGCAGGGGAACACTGAAGCTTTCTTT,CASSLAQGNTEAFF
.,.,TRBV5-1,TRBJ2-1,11,TGCGCCAGCACTAGGGCCTCACCCGAGTTCTTC,CASTRASPEFF
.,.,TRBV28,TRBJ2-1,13,TGTGCCAGCAGCCAGGATTCCTACAATGAGCAGTTCTTC,CASSQDSYNEQFF
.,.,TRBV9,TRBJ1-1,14,TGTGCCAGCAGCGTAGGAGGGGGAACGACTGAAGCTTTCTTT,CASSVGGGTTEAFF
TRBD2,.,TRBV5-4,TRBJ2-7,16,TGTGCCAGCAGCTTGGGGACTAGCGGGGCCTCCTACGAGCAGTACTTC,CASSLGTSGASYEQYF
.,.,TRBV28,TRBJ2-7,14,TGTGCCAGCAGTTTAGGGAGGGGGCTTAATGAGCAGTACTTC,CASSLGRGLNEQYF
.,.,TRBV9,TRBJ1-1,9,TGTGCCAGCGACACTGAAGCTTTCTTT,CASDTEAFF
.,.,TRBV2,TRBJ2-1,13,TGTGCCAGCAGTGAAGCGACCAGAGGTGAGCAGTTCTTC,CASSEATRGEQFF
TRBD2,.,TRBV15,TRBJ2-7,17,TGTGCCACCAGCAGGCCAGAGACCGGACTAGCAGATGACGAGCAGTACTTC,CATSRPETGLADDEQYF
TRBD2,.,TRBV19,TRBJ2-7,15,TGTGCCAGTAGTATGCGGACTAGCGGATACTACGAGCAGTACTTC,CASSMRTSGYYEQYF
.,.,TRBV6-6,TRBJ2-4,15,TGTGCCAGCAGTTACATGCGGGGAGCCAAAAACATTCAGTACTTC,CASSYMRGAKNIQYF
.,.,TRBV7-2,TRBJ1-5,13,TGTGCCAGCAGCTTAACGGAGAAGGAGCCCCAGCATTTT,CASSLTEKEPQHF
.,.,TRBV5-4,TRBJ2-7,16,TGTGCCAGCAGCTTGGTCGAGATGACAGACTTCTACGAGCAGTACTTC,CASSLVEMTDFYEQYF
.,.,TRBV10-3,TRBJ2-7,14,TGTGCCATAAAGGGGTCTCAAAGCTCCTACGAGCAGTACTTC,CAIKGSQSSYEQYF
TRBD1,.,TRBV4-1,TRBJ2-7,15,TGCGCCAGCAGCCAAGGGACAGGGGGGGCCTACGAGCAGTACTTC,CASSQGTGGAYEQYF
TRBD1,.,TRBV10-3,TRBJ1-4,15,TGTGCCATCAGTGAAAGGACAGGGGCATTGGAAAAACTGTTTTTT,CAISERTGALEKLFF
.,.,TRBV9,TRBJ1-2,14,TGTGCCAGCAGCTCACCGGGGGACCTCTATGGCTACACCTTC,CASSSPGDLYGYTF
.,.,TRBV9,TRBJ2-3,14,TGTGCCAGCAGCGTAGGAGGATTGGGAGATACGCAGTATTTT,CASSVGGLGDTQYF
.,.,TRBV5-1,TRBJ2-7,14,TGCGCCAGCAGCTTGGGCGCAGGAACCTACGAGCAGTACTTC,CASSLGAGTYEQYF
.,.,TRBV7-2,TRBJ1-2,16,TGTGCCAGCAGCTTCGTTGGCGACCGATGGGTCTATGGCTACACCTTC,CASSFVGDRWVYGYTF
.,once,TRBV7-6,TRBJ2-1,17,TGTGCCAGCAGCTCTTGGACGGGGATAAGATCCTACAATGAGCAGTTCTTC,CASSSWTGIRSYNEQFF
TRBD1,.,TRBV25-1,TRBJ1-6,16,TGTGCCAGCAGTGAATACACAGGGGCAGATAATTCACCCCTCCACTTT,CASSEYTGADNSPLHF
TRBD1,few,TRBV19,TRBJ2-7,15,TGTGCCAGTAGCCCCGGGACAGGGGGCTCCTACGAGCAGTACTTC,CASSPGTGGSYEQYF
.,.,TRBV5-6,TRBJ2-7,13,TGTGCCAGCAGCTTGGTTCGGGGGCACGAGCAGTACTTC,CASSLVRGHEQYF
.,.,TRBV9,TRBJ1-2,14,TGTGCCAGCAGCGTAGCGGTTCGGGAGGGCGGCTACACCTTC,CASSVAVREGGYTF
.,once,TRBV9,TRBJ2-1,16,TGTGCCAGCAGCGTAGGTCTAGCTGAAGGATACAATGAGCAGTTCTTC,CASSVGLAEGYNEQFF
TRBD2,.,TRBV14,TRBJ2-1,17,TGTGCCAGCAGCCAAGCCGCTGCGGGAGGGCCCTCCAATGAGCAGTTCTTC,CASSQAAAGGPSNEQFF
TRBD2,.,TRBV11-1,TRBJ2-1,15,TGTGCCAGCAGCTTCGGACTAGGTCCCCACAATGAGCAGTTCTTC,CASSFGLGPHNEQFF
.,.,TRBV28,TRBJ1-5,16,TGTGCCAGCAGACCCTCCGCGGGGCAGGGAGGTCAGCCCCAGCATTTT,CASRPSAGQGGQPQHF
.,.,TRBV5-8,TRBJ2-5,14,TGTGCCAGCAGCGGGGGGGGCTCATGGGAGACCCAGTACTTC,CASSGGGSWETQYF
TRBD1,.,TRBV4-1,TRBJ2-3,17,TGCGCCAGCAGCCAGCTCCTCCGGGACAGGCCCACAGATACGCAGTATTTT,CASSQLLRDRPTDTQYF
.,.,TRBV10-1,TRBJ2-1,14,TGCGCCAGCAGTGAGTCAGACCCGGAGAAGGTACAGTTCTTC,CASSESDPEKVQFF
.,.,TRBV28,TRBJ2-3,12,TGTGCCAGCAGTCCCCGTACAGATACGCAGTATTTT,CASSPRTDTQYF
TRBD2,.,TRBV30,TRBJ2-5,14,TGTGCCTGGTCTTTCAGGACTAGAGAAGAGACCCAGTACTTC,CAWSFRTREETQYF
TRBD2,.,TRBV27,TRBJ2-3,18,TGTGCCAGCAGTTTAAGGGGACTAGCGGGAGTTGGCACAGATACGCAGTATTTT,CASSLRGLAGVGTDTQYF